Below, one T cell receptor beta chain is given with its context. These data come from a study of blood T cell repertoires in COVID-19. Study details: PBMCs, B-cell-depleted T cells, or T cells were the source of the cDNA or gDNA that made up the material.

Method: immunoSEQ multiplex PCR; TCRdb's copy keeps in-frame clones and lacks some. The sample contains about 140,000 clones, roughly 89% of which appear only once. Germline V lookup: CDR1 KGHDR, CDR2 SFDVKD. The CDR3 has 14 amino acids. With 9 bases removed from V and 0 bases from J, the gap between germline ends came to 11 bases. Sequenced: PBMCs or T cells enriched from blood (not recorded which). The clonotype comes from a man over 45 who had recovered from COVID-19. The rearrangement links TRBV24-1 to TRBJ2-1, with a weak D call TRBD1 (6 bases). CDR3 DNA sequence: TGTGCCACCGCAACAGGGAGCTCCTACAATGAGCAGTTCTTC. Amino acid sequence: CATATGSSYNEQFF.